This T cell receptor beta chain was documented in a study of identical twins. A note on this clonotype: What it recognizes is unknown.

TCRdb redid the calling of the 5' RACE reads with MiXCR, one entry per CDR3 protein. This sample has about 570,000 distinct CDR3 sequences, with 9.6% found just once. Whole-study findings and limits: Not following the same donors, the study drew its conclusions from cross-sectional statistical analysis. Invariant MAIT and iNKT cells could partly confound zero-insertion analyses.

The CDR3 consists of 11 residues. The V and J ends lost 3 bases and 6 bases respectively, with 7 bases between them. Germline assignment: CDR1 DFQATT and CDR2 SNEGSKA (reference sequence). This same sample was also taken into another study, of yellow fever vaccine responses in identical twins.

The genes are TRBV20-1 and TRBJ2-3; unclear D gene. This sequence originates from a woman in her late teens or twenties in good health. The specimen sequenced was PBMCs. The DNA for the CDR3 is TGCAGTGCTAGGTCCATGGATACGCAGTATTTT. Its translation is CSARSMDTQYF.